This paragraph reports one TCR beta chain. This sample is drawn from a study of shared clonotypes between healthy human individuals. Original processing notes: Filtering differed, since immunoSEQ gave only junction sequences and no quality scores. Produced via immunoSEQ multiplex PCR; TCRdb's table is partial and in-frame only. D and trimming come from the DNA, and the V and J calls and clone size come from that table. The sample lists around 430,000 clones; 70% to 80% were seen once. The ends were cut back, 1 base at V and 2 bases at J, with 12 bases in the middle. Per the germline V gene, CDR1 is MGHRA and CDR2 is YSYEKL. The CDR3 sequence is 15 residues long.

The TCR comes from a woman in her thirties or forties in good health. Some clones in this sample may be carry-over from other donors' samples. Sequencing was carried out using PBMCs. The chain recombines TRBV4-1 with TRBJ2-7; tentative D call: TRBD2 (6 bases). CDR3 loop: CASSQGGPGAYEQYF. The CDR3 DNA sequence: TGCGCCAGCAGCCAAGGCGGCCCGGGGGCCTACGAGCAGTACTTC.